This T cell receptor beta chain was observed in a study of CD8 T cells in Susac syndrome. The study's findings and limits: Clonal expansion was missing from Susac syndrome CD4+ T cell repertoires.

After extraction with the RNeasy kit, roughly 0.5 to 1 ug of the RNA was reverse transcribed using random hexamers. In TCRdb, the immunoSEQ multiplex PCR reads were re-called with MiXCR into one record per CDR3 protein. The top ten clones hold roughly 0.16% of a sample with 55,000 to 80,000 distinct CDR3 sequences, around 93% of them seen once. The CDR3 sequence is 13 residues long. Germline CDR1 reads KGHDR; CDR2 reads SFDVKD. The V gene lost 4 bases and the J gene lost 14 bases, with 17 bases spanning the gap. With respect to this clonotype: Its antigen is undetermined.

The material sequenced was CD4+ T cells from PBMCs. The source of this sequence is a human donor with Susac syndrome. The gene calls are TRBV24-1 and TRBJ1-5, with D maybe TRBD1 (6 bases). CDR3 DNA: TGTGCCACCAGTGAAGGGGTCACAGGGAGCAAGCATTTT. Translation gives CATSEGVTGSKHF.